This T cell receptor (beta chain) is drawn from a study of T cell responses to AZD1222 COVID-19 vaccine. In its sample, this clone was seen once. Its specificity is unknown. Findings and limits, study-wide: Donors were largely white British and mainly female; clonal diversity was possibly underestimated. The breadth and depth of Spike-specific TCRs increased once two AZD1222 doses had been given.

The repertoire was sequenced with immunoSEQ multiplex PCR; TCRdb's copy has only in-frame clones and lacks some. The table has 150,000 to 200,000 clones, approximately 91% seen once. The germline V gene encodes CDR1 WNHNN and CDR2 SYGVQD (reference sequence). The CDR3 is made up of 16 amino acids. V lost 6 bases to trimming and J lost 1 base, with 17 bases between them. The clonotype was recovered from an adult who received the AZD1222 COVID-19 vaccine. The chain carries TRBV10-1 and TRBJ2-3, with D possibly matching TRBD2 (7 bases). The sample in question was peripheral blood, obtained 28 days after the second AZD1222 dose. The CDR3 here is CASSSRGGPGTDTQYF. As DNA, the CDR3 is TGCGCCAGCAGCTCAAGGGGGGGGCCAGGCACAGATACGCAGTATTTT.